The 27 T cell receptor beta chains given below trace back to one sample, sequenced in a study of OX40 agonist ivuxolimab in advanced cancers. Produced via immunoSEQ multiplex PCR; TCRdb's table is partial and in-frame only. This repertoire shows about 88,000 clones, approximately 87% found once; its top ten account for 1.5% to 2%. The sample consisted of CD4+ or CD8+ T cells sorted from blood, taken in a trial of the OX40 agonist ivuxolimab. These receptors were taken from an adult with an advanced solid tumor such as melanoma, head and neck, liver or kidney cancer.

CDR3: CATATGPTLKAFF. CDR3 sequence (DNA): TGTGCCACCGCTACCGGGCCGACACTGAAAGCTTTCTTT. The rearrangement links TRBV11-2 to TRBJ1-1; D uncertain. V was trimmed by 10 bases and J by 9 bases, leaving 21 bases between them. Germline-derived CDR1 and CDR2 are SGHAT and FQNNGV. The CDR3 sequence is 13 residues long.

This rearrangement joins TRBV10-1 to TRBJ2-5; 11 bases are shared with TRBD1. The DNA end is more similar to TRBJ2-7, so the J call may be wrong. The CDR3 is 15 amino acids. Germline CDR1 is WNHNN and CDR2 is SYGVQD (reference sequence). The CDR3 here is CASSEAGTGGYEQYF. CDR3 nucleotides: TGCGCCAGCAGTGAAGCCGGGACAGGGGGCTACGAGCAGTACTTC.

The rearrangement joins TRBV25-1 to TRBJ2-7, with D uncertain. V was pared by 8 bases and J by 5 bases, with 13 bases between. Germline assignment: CDR1 MGHDK and CDR2 SYGVNS. This CDR3 has 12 residues. Here the CDR3 DNA reads TGTGCCAGCTTTTCGCCCTTTCACGAGCAGTACTTC. Its translation is CASFSPFHEQYF.

The chain joins TRBV2 to TRBJ2-5; 8 bases agree with TRBD2. Germline V lookup: CDR1 SNHLY, CDR2 FYNNEI. The CDR3 has 15 residues. The J segment lost 4 bases and the V segment lost 4 bases, leaving 8 bases of the junction unmatched. The CDR3 here is CASSGFGGALETQYF. CDR3 nucleotide sequence: TGTGCCAGCAGTGGATTCGGGGGGGCGTTAGAGACCCAGTACTTC.

This chain's CDR3 is CASSQTGPLSTDTQYF. The CDR3 bases are TGTGCCAGTAGTCAAACCGGCCCACTTAGCACAGATACGCAGTATTTT. The J gene is TRBJ2-3, the V gene TRBV19; D call uncertain. CDR3 length equals 16 residues. Germline V gene lookup returns CDR1 LNHDA and CDR2 SQIVND (reference sequence). Trimming shortened V by 5 bases and J by 0 bases, and 15 bases separated the two germline ends.

The chain uses TRBV7-2 and TRBJ2-2; D is tentatively TRBD1 or TRBD2 (5 bases each). The V gene's germline CDR1 is SGHTA and CDR2 FQGNSA. Trimming stripped 1 base from V and 3 bases from J, with 9 bases between. This CDR3 comprises 15 residues. The CDR3: CASSLGGPHTGELFF. CDR3 DNA sequence: TGTGCCAGCAGCTTAGGGGGACCCCACACCGGGGAGCTGTTTTTT. Supplemented by reference TRBV7-2 and TRBJ2-2, the full variable domain reads GAGVSQSPSNKVTEKGKDVELRCDPISGHTALYWYRQSLGQGLEFLIYFQGNSAPDKSGLPSDRFSAERTGGSVSTLTIQRTQQEDSAVYLCASSLGGPHTGELFFGEGSRLTVL.

The gene calls are TRBV6-5 and TRBJ2-1; 7 bases fit TRBD1. This CDR3 spans 14 amino acids. CDR1 and CDR2 from the germline V gene are MNHEY and SVGAGI. Trimming removed 6 bases from V and 1 base from J; junction bases left unmatched: 3. In nucleotides, the CDR3 is TGTGCCAGCAGGTCGACAGGGTCCTACAATGAGCAGTTCTTC. Residues: CASRSTGSYNEQFF.

The J gene is TRBJ2-3, the V gene TRBV23-1, with D tentatively TRBD1 or TRBD2 (5 bases each). TRBV23-1 is marked as an open reading frame, function uncertain. Between the trimmed V and J ends, which lost 2 bases and 6 bases, there was a span of 15 bases. This CDR3 contains 15 residues. CDR3 loop: CASSQAGAEGDTQYF. The CDR3 DNA reads as TGCGCCAGCAGTCAAGCAGGAGCTGAGGGGGATACGCAGTATTTT.

The V call is TRBV4-3, the J call TRBJ2-3; a weak D match, TRBD2 (6 bases). The CDR3 totals 16 residues. V shed 1 base and J shed 1 base, with 12 bases lying between them. Germline values: CDR1 LGHNA, CDR2 YSLEER. CDR3 bases: TGCGCCAGCAGCCAAGCCCTAGCGCGCGGCACAGATACGCAGTATTTT. Residues: CASSQALARGTDTQYF.

This clone was observed a single time. The chain couples TRBV18 to TRBJ2-5; D may correspond to TRBD1 or TRBD2 (6 bases each). The DNA end favors TRBJ2-7, so the J call may be wrong. Looked up from germline, CDR1 is KGHSH and CDR2 is LQKENI. CDR3 length: 15 amino acids. CDR3 amino acids: CASSLGGQSSYEQYF. Written as DNA, the CDR3 is TGTGCCAGCTCACTGGGGGGACAAAGCTCCTACGAGCAGTACTTC.

The V and J genes are TRBV15 and TRBJ2-5, with 10 nucleotides matching TRBD1. This CDR3 is built from 16 residues. The V segment lost 4 bases and the J segment 3 bases; nucleotides outside the gene matches: 8. Germline V CDR1 and CDR2: LNHNV, YYDKDF (reference sequence). The CDR3 loop is CATSTYGTGEEETQYF. The CDR3 DNA sequence: TGTGCCACCAGCACCTACGGGACAGGGGAGGAAGAGACCCAGTACTTC.

The chain carries TRBV9 and TRBJ2-3; TRBD2 aligns across 13 bases. Germline lookup yields CDR1 SGDLS and CDR2 YYNGEE. The CDR3 runs 17 residues. Losses at the gene ends were 5 bases for V and 2 bases for J; bases not matched to a gene: 8. CDR3 protein: CASSTSGGARLTDTQYF. In DNA, the CDR3 is TGTGCCAGCAGTACTAGCGGGGGGGCACGACTCACAGATACGCAGTATTTT. The full variable domain, its missing parts supplied by reference TRBV9 and TRBJ2-3, is DSGVTQTPKHLITATGQRVTLRCSPRSGDLSVYWYQQSLDQGLQFLIQYYNGEERAKGNILERFSAQQFPDLHSELNLSSLELGDSALYFCASSTSGGARLTDTQYFGPGTRLTVL.

DNA of the CDR3: TGCAGCGTTGTCGGAGCGGGAGAAACAGATACGCAGTATTTT. It codes for CSVVGAGETDTQYF. The V and J genes are TRBV29-1 and TRBJ2-3; 8 nucleotides line up with TRBD2. This CDR3 is 14 amino acids long. Germline CDR1 SQVTM, CDR2 ANQGSEA. The V gene end was trimmed by 4 bases and the J gene end by 3 bases; junction bases not matched to a gene: 6.

The rearrangement uses TRBV7-3 and TRBJ1-5; D is unresolved. Germline values: CDR1 SGHTA, CDR2 FQGTGA. V lost 4 bases and J 0 bases, leaving 16 bases between the germline ends. This CDR3 is built from 17 residues. The CDR3 spells CASSSVGRALSNQPQHF. Here the CDR3 DNA reads TGTGCCAGCAGCTCAGTAGGGCGTGCCCTTAGCAATCAGCCCCAGCATTTT. Variable domain in full (rest from reference TRBV7-3 and TRBJ1-5): GAGVSQTPSNKVTEKGKYVELRCDPISGHTALYWYRQSLGQGPEFLIYFQGTGAADDSGLPNDRFFAVRPEGSVSTLKIQRTERGDSAVYLCASSSVGRALSNQPQHFGDGTRLSIL.

The rearrangement links TRBV7-6 to TRBJ2-5, with TRBD2 matching over 9 bases. Germline lookup yields CDR1 SGHVS and CDR2 FNYEAQ. This CDR3 spans 15 amino acids. V was clipped by 2 bases and J by 4 bases; unmatched bases: 5. CDR3 sequence reads: CASSLLAGVGETQYF. The CDR3 coding sequence is TGTGCCAGCAGCTTATTAGCGGGAGTTGGAGAGACCCAGTACTTC.

This clone appeared a few times. The chain couples TRBV7-2 to TRBJ1-4; perhaps TRBD1 as D (5 bases). The V gene lost 5 bases and the J gene lost 7 bases, with 17 bases spanning the gap. The CDR3 runs 15 residues. Germline V CDR1 and CDR2: SGHTA, FQGNSA. The CDR3 reads CASSRTSQGVEKLFF. The CDR3 coding sequence is TGTGCCAGCAGCCGTACCTCCCAGGGTGTTGAAAAACTGTTTTTT.

The rearrangement uses TRBV10-3 and TRBJ2-3; possible D gene TRBD2, 6 bases. Per the germline V gene, CDR1 is ENHRY and CDR2 is SYGVKD. Deletions cut 2 bases from V and 1 base from J, with 13 bases between. This CDR3 is built from 16 residues. The CDR3 is CAISEPGVGGTDTQYF. The CDR3 DNA follows: TGTGCCATCAGTGAGCCGGGGGTAGGCGGCACAGATACGCAGTATTTT.

The chain links TRBV5-1 to TRBJ2-3; D gene unclear. The germline CDR1 and CDR2 sequences are SGHRS and YFSETQ. There are 15 residues in the CDR3. With 4 bases removed from V and 3 bases from J, the gap between germline ends came to 15 bases. This CDR3 is CASSPGVLRTDTQYF. DNA of the CDR3: TGCGCCAGCAGCCCTGGGGTTTTGCGAACAGATACGCAGTATTTT.

The chain's CDR3 is CSVRRGAGNSPLHF. The CDR3 DNA follows: TGCAGCGTTCGAAGGGGAGCAGGTAATTCACCCCTCCACTTT. The V gene is TRBV29-1, the J gene TRBJ1-6, with D tentatively TRBD1 (5 bases). This CDR3 comprises 14 residues. Trimming took off 5 bases at V and 6 bases at J, with 14 bases between the two ends. CDR1 and CDR2 from the germline V gene are SQVTM and ANQGSEA. Combining the CDR3 with reference TRBV29-1 and TRBJ1-6 gives the whole variable domain SAVISQKPSRDICQRGTSLTIQCQVDSQVTMMFWYRQQPGQSLTLIATANQGSEATYESGFVIDKFPISRPNLTFSTLTVSNMSPEDSSIYLCSVRRGAGNSPLHFGNGTRLTVT.

The chain links TRBV5-1 to TRBJ2-5; D uncertain. The germline gives CDR1 SGHRS, CDR2 YFSETQ. This CDR3 is 14 amino acids long. Deletions cut 0 bases from V and 5 bases from J, with 11 bases between. The CDR3 DNA sequence: TGCGCCAGCAGCTTGGATAGTAGTGGCGAGACCCAGTACTTC. Amino acids: CASSLDSSGETQYF.

CDR3 protein: CASSYDRGRGNTIYF. The CDR3 bases are TGTGCCAGCAGTTACGACAGGGGGCGGGGAAACACCATATATTTT. The chain has TRBV6-6 and TRBJ1-3; TRBD1 agrees at 10 bases. Trimming at V came to 2 bases and at J to 4 bases, leaving 2 bases not matched to a gene. The CDR3 contains 15 residues. Germline lookup yields CDR1 MNHNY and CDR2 SVGAGI (reference sequence).

This chain connects TRBV7-9 to TRBJ2-2; no definite D call. From germline, CDR1 is SEHNR and CDR2 FQNEAQ (reference sequence). The CDR3 is made up of 14 amino acids. V lost 4 bases and J lost 2, with 8 bases in between. In nucleotides, the CDR3 is TGTGCCAGCAGCTACCTGTCTAACACCGGGGAGCTGTTTTTT. It is translated as CASSYLSNTGELFF.

V is TRBV27 and J is TRBJ2-1; D could derive from TRBD1 or TRBD2 (6 bases each). Trimming left V 5 bases short and J 7 bases short, with 18 bases between. CDR3 length: 15 residues. The germline V gene has CDR1 MNHEY and CDR2 SMNVEV (reference sequence). CDR3: CASSPRGGMNNEQFF. The CDR3 DNA reads TGTGCCAGCAGTCCACGAGGGGGGATGAATAATGAGCAGTTCTTC.

The V and J genes are TRBV13 and TRBJ1-2; D remains ambiguous. The CDR3 has 16 amino acids. CDR1 is PRHDT, CDR2 FYEKMQ, per germline (reference sequence). Trimming shortened V by 4 bases and J by 0 bases, and 15 bases separated the two germline ends. CDR3 amino acids: CASSYRRLGSNYGYTF. CDR3 bases: TGTGCCAGCAGCTACAGACGGCTCGGGTCTAACTATGGCTACACCTTC.

The gene calls are TRBV5-6 and TRBJ1-2; D unclear. CDR3 size: 15 residues. The V gene lost 0 bases and the J gene lost 5 bases, with 14 bases spanning the gap. The V gene's germline CDR1 is SGHDT and CDR2 YYEEEE. The CDR3, as DNA: TGTGCCAGCAGCTTGGTTGGACCCGGGAGGTATGGCTACACCTTC. It is translated as CASSLVGPGRYGYTF.

This chain connects TRBV7-9 to TRBJ2-3; weak D call: TRBD2 (5 bases). Trimming took off 5 bases at V and 8 bases at J, with 11 bases between the two ends. The CDR3 contains 12 residues. Germline CDR1 and CDR2: SEHNR and FQNEAQ (reference sequence). CDR3 DNA: TGTGCCAGCAGCCGAAGGGAGACTACGCAGTATTTT. Residues: CASSRRETTQYF.

Concerning this clone itself: The same CDR3 is also encoded by other DNA sequences in this sample. V gene TRBV5-1 combines with J gene TRBJ2-6; D gene ambiguous. The CDR3 is 15 residues long. V dropped 0 bases and J dropped 1 base, with 5 bases sitting between them. Germline CDR1 reads SGHRS; CDR2 reads YFSETQ. The CDR3 region is CASSLEGSGANVLTF. The CDR3 bases are TGCGCCAGCAGCTTGGAAGGGTCTGGGGCCAACGTCCTGACTTTC.